The text below deals with one T cell receptor (beta chain). Its antigen is not yet known. No quality values exist for individual bases; no much larger clone is one base distant. This sample stems from a study of cytomegalovirus exposure and HLA in healthy donors (dated by TCRdb to 2016 to 2017). Broadly, across the study: In an earlier analysis of about 560 of the donors, less than 350 Gb of sequence data and about 110 million unique TCR beta sequences from roughly 190 million T cells were reported. In the later analysis, no new phenotypic data were used to find candidate immune exposures; instead, reliance was placed on TCR beta sequences and their occurrence across donors. A later genetic analysis took genome-wide SNP genotypes for about 65% of the roughly 670 donors and used that subset as a discovery cohort. An early release covering roughly 600 HLA-typed donors comprised about 310 gigabases of sequencing data and tens of millions of unique TCR sequences. A later analysis re-analyzed previously published TCR beta repertoires from 666 donors and added high-resolution HLA genotyping to study TCR occurrence patterns. Of the roughly 410 genotyped donors, 80% to 90% were placed in the genetic ancestry cluster associated with self-reported Caucasian donors. In addition to the first cohort of hundreds of subjects, a separate validation cohort of approximately 120 different subjects was used. Typing coverage differed by locus: A, B, C, DRB1 and DQB1 were typed in roughly 620-630 donors, DQA1 in 500 to 550, DPA1 in some 610, and DPB1 in 472. The study aimed to test whether cataloging public T cell receptors could reveal signatures of past pathogen exposure. Among some 400 genotyped donors of the cohort, an average of roughly 230,000 unique TCR beta nucleotide sequences was sequenced per donor, of which about 20% were non-productive. To predict cytomegalovirus infection status, the study brought together high-throughput TCR immunosequencing, statistical association of individual TCRs with disease status, and machine learning. All discovery cohort repertoires had been generated on a single sequencing platform. Using immunosequencing, the study profiled T cell repertoires from approximately 700 subjects and related those repertoires to cytomegalovirus serostatus. HLA typing included class I and class II loci at four-digit resolution. Roughly 5 DR-DQ haplotypes were handled as single units for association and clustering, since linkage in the cohort was strong. An earlier analysis of around 540 of the donors applied high-throughput TCR beta sequencing to assess whether each TCR beta V gene segment acted as functional or pseudogenic. Donor age, sex, ethnicity and CMV serostatus were compiled alongside the repertoire data. The paper as a whole reports these results and caveats: Across donors, most TCR sequences were observed very rarely, whereas some public TCRs were present in many individuals. A later analysis reported that several top co-occurrence clusters appeared linked to parvovirus B19, influenza, CMV and Epstein-Barr virus. Roughly uniform sequencing depth across donors was assumed in presence/absence analyses, although this assumption may not hold. Because counts were too low, 15 or so rarely observed V segments, including chromosome 9 orphons, were excluded from the earlier analysis of fewer than 650 of the donors. According to a later analysis, most CMV-associated TCR beta chains appeared to be HLA-restricted, and the HLA associations seemed to be driven largely by CMV exposure. When HLA alleles, especially DR and DQ, strongly co-occurred, TCR associations were difficult to assign to individual alleles. Specific HLA alleles were associated with 15,000 to 20,000 TCR beta sequences at a false discovery rate of 0.05 in a later analysis. It was suggested by the authors that the approach could potentially be generalized to other disease states and immunological phenotypes. The cohort was sequenced for TCR beta chains only, and without alpha or paired-chain data the features that could be detected were limited. A later analysis found that TCR association rates varied across HLA loci, with DRB1 alleles showing the most associated TCRs and HLA-C alleles the fewest. A group of highly shared sequence variants was considered likely to be a technical artifact of the sequencing pipeline. An association between a missense DCLRE1C variant and V-gene and J-gene trimming of TCR beta chains was found in a later genetic analysis and replicated in an independent cohort. The study gave a list of over 150 TCR beta chains associated with cytomegalovirus. In both the original and validation cohorts, the classifier was reported to diagnose cytomegalovirus status with high specificity and sensitivity. Three of the identified cytomegalovirus-associated TCR beta chains were confirmed in vitro to be specific for cytomegalovirus antigens. For the cohort, immune exposure information was limited to CMV serostatus. Compared with the approximately 670-donor mean, donors in an Asian-associated ancestry cluster had fewer N-insertions in productive TCRs, according to a later genetic analysis. In an earlier analysis of around 500 of the donors, most TCR beta V segments appeared in productive rearrangements about 87% or about 30% of the time, broadly matching IMGT annotations. Linkage disequilibrium might explain the correlated functional status among segregating V segments, but an unknown experimental factor could not be excluded. Because the 87-base-pair reads could not distinguish some IMGT-functional V segments, including TRBV6-2 and TRBV6-3, those segments were excluded. A further reported finding was that TCR beta sequences accurately predicted the HLA-A and HLA-B alleles for most subjects in the first cohort. Because HLA typing was missing for some donors at each locus, association tests included only the typed subset. A later analysis found that HLA-associated TCR beta chains were more clonally expanded and had lower generation probabilities than equally common non-associated chains.

A distance of 16 bases separates the germline ends of V and J, which lose 2 bases and 6 bases respectively. CDR1 and CDR2, per the germline V gene (reference sequence), are MNHEY and SMNVEV. The CDR3 measures 15 amino acids from cysteine to phenylalanine. The entry retains the CDR3 DNA only, 45 bases that are in frame from base 1. The method was the immunoSEQ multiplex PCR assay. For the multiplex PCR, a mixture combining 60 forward primers for TCR Vbeta segments and 13 reverse primers for TCR Jbeta segments was used. A multiplex PCR assay on genomic DNA amplified the CDR3 region of rearranged TCR beta genes. The amplified TCR beta libraries were sequenced on the Illumina HiSeq System as 87-base-pair reads. As for how the authors treated the data: A later analysis tallied tens of millions of unique TCR beta chains across the 600 to 700 repertoires, and about 10 million of those chains were shared by two or more donors. A nearest-neighbor algorithm error-corrected the raw reads and collapsed the reads into unique sequences, merging closely related sequences to remove PCR and sequencing errors. V, D and J gene segments were assigned by aligning CDR3 sequences to IMGT reference sequences. For a sequence to be retained, a match of at least six nucleotides was required to both a V gene segment and a J gene segment. Rearrangements were classified as productive when the CDR3 lacked stop codons and remained in frame with V and J, and all other rearrangements were classified as non-productive. Following IMGT convention, CDR3 was defined as the stretch from the second conserved V-encoded cysteine to the conserved J-encoded phenylalanine. In an earlier analysis of 587 of the donors, sequences lacking an unambiguous match to a single V gene segment were excluded. In an earlier analysis of a few hundred of the donors, V segments were called functional above 56.7% productive rearrangements and were called segregating when the between-donor standard deviation exceeded 5%. A statistical classification framework was built to diagnose cytomegalovirus status from the catalog of TCR beta chain sequences. In a later analysis, V and J genes were assigned by comparing TCR nucleotide sequences against IMGT/GENE-DB human TR gene sequences. Using the TCRdist pipeline, a later analysis assigned CDR3 sequences along with most-parsimonious VDJ recombination scenarios. A later analysis defined each TCR beta chain by its CDR3 amino acid sequence plus V-gene family, and excluded reads lacking a unique V-gene family. In a later analysis, fewer than 600 highly shared, low-generation-probability nucleotide sequences were removed to address suspected cross-contamination and a sequencing artifact. In a later analysis, a clonal expansion index for each public chain was calculated from normalized within-repertoire ranks of inferred template counts. Generation probabilities in a later analysis came from a VDJ recombination model fitted to out-of-frame rearrangements, and those results were checked against IGoR. In a later analysis, TCR-TCR, TCR-HLA and TCR-CMV co-occurrence was scored with hypergeometric tests, and a repertoire-size bias correction was applied to TCR pairs. False discovery rates were estimated in a later analysis by permuting HLA or CMV assignments 20 times. In a later analysis, co-occurring TCRs were grouped with DBSCAN, and TCRdist sequence similarity was added when clustering was performed within HLA-allele-positive subsets. Repertoires with fewer than 30,000 or more than 120,000 public chains were left out of co-occurrence clustering, as were a handful of repertoires with anomalous nucleotide sharing. TCRdb took over this immuneACCESS table, retaining in-frame rearrangements with V and J assigned. Such tables are incomplete; in checked studies, under half of the missing clones stem from an unresolved V gene, and the remainder is unexplained. The DNA was the basis for D and trimming; V, J and clone size are from that table. Here the sample has about 150,000 clones; 77% occur a single time. About 4% of the sample is in the top ten clones.

In total, roughly 670 healthy bone marrow donors made up the cohort. At the time of sampling, all cohort members were nominally healthy, though unrecorded immune exposures were likely present. The donor was CMV seronegative and was included in the group of a few hundred seronegative cohort members. A peripheral blood sample was provided by each donor, and peripheral blood mononuclear cells were used for TCR beta sequencing. Genomic DNA was extracted from the blood cell samples with the Qiagen DNeasy Blood Extraction Kit. Input material: PBMCs. This TCR came from a male donor in good health and CMV-seronegative. This chain is built from TRBV27 and TRBJ1-1; the best D guess is TRBD1, with 5 bases matching. The base sequence is TGTGCCAGCAGTTTAAGTGGGGGGAGTATCGCTGAAGCTTTCTTT. Its protein reads: CASSLSGGSIAEAFF.